The sequence of this TCR beta chain was determined in a study of blood T cell repertoires in COVID-19. For the study at large: Samples of COVID-19 (acute and convalescent) were obtained from the United States, Italy and Spain. In each case, the material was cDNA or gDNA derived from T cells, B-cell-depleted T cells, or PBMCs.

In the authors' workflow: Reference gene primer amplification gave nucleated cell count estimates. TCRdb's copy holds only in-frame clones and misses some; the assay was immunoSEQ multiplex PCR. Clone size and the V and J calls come from that table; the DNA yielded D and trimming. This table holds 100,000 to 150,000 clones, roughly three quarters found once. The CDR3 length is 14 residues. Germline V gives CDR1 SGHDT, CDR2 YYEEEE. V trimming: 4 bases; J trimming: 5 bases; junction bases outside the gene matches: 9. The specimen was peripheral blood. This rearrangement joins TRBV5-6 to TRBJ2-7; TRBD1 matches 7 bases. The TCR was taken from a woman in her seventies with acute or convalescent COVID-19. The CDR3 DNA sequence: TGTGCCAGCAGCGAGACAGGGTTTGGCCACGAGCAGTACTTC. This codes for CASSETGFGHEQYF.